The next 10 T cell receptor beta chains were all read from a single sample in a study of monozygotic twins with inflammatory bowel disease. After re-calling the 5' RACE reads, TCRdb lists one entry per CDR3 protein, DNA absent. Reported are approximately 400,000 distinct CDR3 sequences; the ten largest clones contain roughly 2.5%. The sample comprised blood. The origin of the receptors is a human donor with ulcerative colitis or Crohn's disease, or a healthy co-twin of an affected twin (not recorded which).

J is TRBJ2-2 and V is TRBV11-2. Germline CDR1 is SGHAT and CDR2 is FQNNGV. CDR3 length: 16 residues. CDR3 amino acids: CASSLGVLANTGELFF.

The V and J genes are TRBV6-5 and TRBJ1-3; TCRdb outputs TRBD1, but without DNA this stays unchecked. The CDR3 spans 15 residues. CDR1 MNHEY and CDR2 SVGAGI come from the germline V gene. CDR3: CASSSRTGSGNTIYF.

J is TRBJ2-3 and V is TRBV30. The CDR3 is made up of 12 amino acids. The germline gives CDR1 GTSNPN, CDR2 SVGIG (reference sequence). The CDR3 protein is CAWTQGRDTQYF.

This sequence joins TRBV7-2 and TRBJ1-5; TCRdb's D gene call, TRBD1, goes unchecked for lack of DNA. The germline V gene has CDR1 SGHTA and CDR2 FQGNSA. This CDR3 is 14 amino acids long. The CDR3 sequence is CASTSWTGHQPQHF.

The chain joins TRBV6-5 to TRBJ1-1; the TCRdb D gene call, TRBD1, has no DNA to confirm it. This CDR3 spans 14 amino acids. Germline loops: CDR1 MNHEY, CDR2 SVGAGI. The CDR3 region is CASSYIGRVTEAFF.

V gene TRBV18 combines with J gene TRBJ1-5; the TCRdb call, TRBD1, lacks DNA for checking. Per the germline V gene, CDR1 is KGHSH and CDR2 is LQKENI. The CDR3 spans 16 residues. The CDR3 sequence is CASSPRGQSGNQPQHF.

V is TRBV12-3 or TRBV12-4 and J is TRBJ2-1; TCRdb proposes TRBD2, but this gene call is untestable without DNA. CDR3 length equals 16 residues. The CDR3 here is CASSLGGGSGNNEQFF.

The chain links TRBV19 to TRBJ1-5. In germline, CDR1 is LNHDA, CDR2 SQIVND (reference sequence). This CDR3 has 12 residues. The chain's CDR3 is CASSPFDQPQHF.

The rearrangement uses TRBV5-1 and TRBJ2-2; TCRdb's D call, TRBD2, is unchecked because there is no DNA. The V gene's germline CDR1 is SGHRS and CDR2 YFSETQ. This CDR3 spans 15 amino acids. CDR3 residues: CASNSGGTNTGELFF.

This chain links TRBV3-1 with TRBJ2-2; TCRdb calls TRBD1, which cannot be checked without DNA. The CDR3 is made up of 13 amino acids. Germline V lookup: CDR1 LGHDT, CDR2 YNNKEL (reference sequence). CDR3: CARGTGETGELFF.